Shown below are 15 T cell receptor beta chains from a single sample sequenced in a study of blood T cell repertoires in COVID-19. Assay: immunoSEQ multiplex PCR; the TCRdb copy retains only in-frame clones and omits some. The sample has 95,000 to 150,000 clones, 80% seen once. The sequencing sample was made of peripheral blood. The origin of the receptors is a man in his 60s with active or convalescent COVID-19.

CDR3 in DNA: TGTGCCAGCAGTTACGGGACAGCATATAATTCACCCCTCCACTTT. This gives the protein CASSYGTAYNSPLHF. V gene TRBV6-5 combines with J gene TRBJ1-6, with TRBD1 identical over 7 bases. Trimming removed 2 bases from V and 4 bases from J; junction bases left unmatched: 2. This CDR3 spans 15 amino acids. The germline CDR1 and CDR2 sequences are MNHEY and SVGAGI.

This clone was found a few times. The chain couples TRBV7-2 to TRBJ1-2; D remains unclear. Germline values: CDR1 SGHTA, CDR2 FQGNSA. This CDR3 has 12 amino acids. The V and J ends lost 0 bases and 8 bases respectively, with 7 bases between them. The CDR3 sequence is CASSLATVGYTF. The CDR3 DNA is TGTGCCAGCAGCTTAGCGACTGTGGGCTACACCTTC. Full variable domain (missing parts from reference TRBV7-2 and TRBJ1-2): GAGVSQSPSNKVTEKGKDVELRCDPISGHTALYWYRQSLGQGLEFLIYFQGNSAPDKSGLPSDRFSAERTGGSVSTLTIQRTQQEDSAVYLCASSLATVGYTFGSGTRLTVV.

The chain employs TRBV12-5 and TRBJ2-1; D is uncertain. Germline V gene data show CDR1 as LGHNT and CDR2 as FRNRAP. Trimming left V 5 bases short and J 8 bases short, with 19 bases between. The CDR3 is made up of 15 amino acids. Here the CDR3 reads CASGPGSPNGDEQFF. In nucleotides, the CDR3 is TGTGCTAGTGGTCCCGGGTCCCCAAATGGCGATGAGCAGTTCTTC.

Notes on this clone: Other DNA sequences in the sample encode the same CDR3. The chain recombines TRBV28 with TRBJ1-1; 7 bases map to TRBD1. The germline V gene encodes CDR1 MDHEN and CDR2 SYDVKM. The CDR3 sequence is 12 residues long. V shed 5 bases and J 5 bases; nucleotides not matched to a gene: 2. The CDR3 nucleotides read TGTGCCAGCAGTACAGGGGAGACTGAAGCTTTCTTT. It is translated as CASSTGETEAFF. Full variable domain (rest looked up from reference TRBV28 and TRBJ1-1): DVKVTQSSRYLVKRTGEKVFLECVQDMDHENMFWYRQDPGLGLRLIYFSYDVKMKEKGDIPEGYSVSREKKERFSLILESASTNQTSMYLCASSTGETEAFFGQGTRLTVV.

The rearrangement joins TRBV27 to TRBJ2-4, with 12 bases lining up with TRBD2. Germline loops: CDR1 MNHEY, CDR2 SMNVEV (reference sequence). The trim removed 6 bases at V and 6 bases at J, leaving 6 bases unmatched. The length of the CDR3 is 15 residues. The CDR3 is CASRRLAGVTNIQYF. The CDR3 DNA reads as TGTGCCAGCAGGAGACTAGCGGGGGTAACAAACATTCAGTACTTC.

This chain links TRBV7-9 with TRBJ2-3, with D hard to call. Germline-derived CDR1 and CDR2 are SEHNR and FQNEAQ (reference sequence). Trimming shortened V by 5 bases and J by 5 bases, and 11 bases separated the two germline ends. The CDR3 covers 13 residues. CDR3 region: CASSLRGLDTQYF. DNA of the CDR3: TGTGCCAGCAGCCTCCGCGGATTAGATACGCAGTATTTT. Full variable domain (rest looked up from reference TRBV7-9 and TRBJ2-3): DTGVSQNPRHKITKRGQNVTFRCDPISEHNRLYWYRQTLGQGPEFLTYFQNEAQLEKSRLLSDRFSAERPKGSFSTLEIQRTEQGDSAMYLCASSLRGLDTQYFGPGTRLTVL.

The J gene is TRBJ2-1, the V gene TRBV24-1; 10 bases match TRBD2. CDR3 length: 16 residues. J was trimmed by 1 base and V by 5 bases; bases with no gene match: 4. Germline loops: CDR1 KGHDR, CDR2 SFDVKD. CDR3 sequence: CATSAASGRSYNEQFF. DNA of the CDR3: TGTGCCACCAGTGCGGCTAGCGGGAGATCCTACAATGAGCAGTTCTTC.

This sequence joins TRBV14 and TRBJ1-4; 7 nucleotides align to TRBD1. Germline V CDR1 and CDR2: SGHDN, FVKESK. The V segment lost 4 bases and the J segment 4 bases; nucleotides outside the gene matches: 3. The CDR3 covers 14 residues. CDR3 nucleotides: TGTGCCAGCAGCCGGGACAGACTTAATGAAAAACTGTTTTTT. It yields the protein CASSRDRLNEKLFF.

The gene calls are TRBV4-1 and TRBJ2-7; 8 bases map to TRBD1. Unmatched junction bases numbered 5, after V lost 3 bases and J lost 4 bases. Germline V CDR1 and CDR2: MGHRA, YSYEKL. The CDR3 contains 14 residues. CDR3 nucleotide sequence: TGCGCCAGCAGCCACCTGACAGGGGCTTACGAGCAGTACTTC. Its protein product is CASSHLTGAYEQYF.

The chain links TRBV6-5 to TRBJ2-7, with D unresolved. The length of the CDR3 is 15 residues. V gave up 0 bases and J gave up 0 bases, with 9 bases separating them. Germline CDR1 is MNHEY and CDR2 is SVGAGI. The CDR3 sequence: CASSYSSPNSYEQYF. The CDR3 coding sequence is TGTGCCAGCAGTTACTCGTCCCCTAACTCCTACGAGCAGTACTTC.

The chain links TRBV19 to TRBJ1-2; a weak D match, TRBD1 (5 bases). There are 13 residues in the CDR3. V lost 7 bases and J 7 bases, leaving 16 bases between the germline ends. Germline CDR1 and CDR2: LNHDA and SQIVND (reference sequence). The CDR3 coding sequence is TGTGCCAGTAACCCACAGGTTAATTCTGGCTACACCTTC. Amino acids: CASNPQVNSGYTF.

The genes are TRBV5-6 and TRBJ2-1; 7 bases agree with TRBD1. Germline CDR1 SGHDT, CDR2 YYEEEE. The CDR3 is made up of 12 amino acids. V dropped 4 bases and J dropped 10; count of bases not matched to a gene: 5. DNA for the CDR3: TGTGCCAGCAGCCCCCGGGACAGCGAGCAGTTCTTC. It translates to CASSPRDSEQFF.

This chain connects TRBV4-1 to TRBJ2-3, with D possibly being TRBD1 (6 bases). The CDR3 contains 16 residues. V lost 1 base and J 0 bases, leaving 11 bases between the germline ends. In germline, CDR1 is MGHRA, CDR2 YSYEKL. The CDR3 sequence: CASSQGTAPSTDTQYF. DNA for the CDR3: TGCGCCAGCAGCCAAGGGACAGCCCCTAGCACAGATACGCAGTATTTT.

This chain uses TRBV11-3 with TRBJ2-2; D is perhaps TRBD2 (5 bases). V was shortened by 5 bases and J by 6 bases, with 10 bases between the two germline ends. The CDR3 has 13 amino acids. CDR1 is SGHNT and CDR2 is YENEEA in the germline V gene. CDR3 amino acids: CASSPMGAGELFF. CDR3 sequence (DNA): TGTGCCAGCAGCCCTATGGGAGCCGGGGAGCTGTTTTTT.

The CDR3 sequence: CASSLPGTSNEKLFF. DNA of the CDR3: TGTGCCAGCAGTCTACCCGGGACAAGCAATGAAAAACTGTTTTTT. The rearrangement uses TRBV28 and TRBJ1-4; D may be TRBD1 (6 bases). The CDR3 loop spans 15 amino acids. CDR1 is MDHEN, CDR2 SYDVKM, per germline. Deletions cut 5 bases from V and 5 bases from J, with 15 bases between.